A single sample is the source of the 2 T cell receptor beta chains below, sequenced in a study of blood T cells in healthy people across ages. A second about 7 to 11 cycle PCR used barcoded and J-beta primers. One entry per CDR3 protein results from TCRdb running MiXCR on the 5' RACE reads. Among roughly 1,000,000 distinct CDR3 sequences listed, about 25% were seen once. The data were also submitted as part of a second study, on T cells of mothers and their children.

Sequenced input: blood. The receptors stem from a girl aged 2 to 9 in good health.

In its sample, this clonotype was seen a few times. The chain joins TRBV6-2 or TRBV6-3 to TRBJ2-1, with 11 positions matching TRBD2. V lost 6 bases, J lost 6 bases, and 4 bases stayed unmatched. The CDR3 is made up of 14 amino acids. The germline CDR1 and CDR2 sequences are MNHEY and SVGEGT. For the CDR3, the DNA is TGTGCCAGCAGGTTGACTAGCGGGGCCAATGAGCAGTTCTTC. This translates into CASRLTSGANEQFF.

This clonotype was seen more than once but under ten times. CDR3 protein: CSAPRDSRTQYF. The CDR3 coding sequence is TGCAGTGCACCCAGGGACAGTAGGACGCAGTATTTT. This chain joins TRBV20-1 and TRBJ2-3, with 7 bases aligning to TRBD1. CDR1 is DFQATT and CDR2 is SNEGSKA in the germline V gene (reference sequence). J was trimmed by 9 bases and V by 6 bases; bases with no gene match: 9. The CDR3 extends over 12 amino acids.